The 18 T cell receptor beta chains below all came from one sample that was sequenced in a study of identifying expanded T cells in peripheral blood. This table comes from immunoSEQ multiplex PCR, and its TCRdb copy is limited to in-frame clones, with some not included. The table has some 78,000 clones, 70% to 90% seen once. Sequencing was carried out using blood. The receptors stem from a person between 18 and 75 years old in good health.

The chain carries TRBV7-2 and TRBJ1-2, with D perhaps matching TRBD1 (6 bases). Between the trimmed V and J ends, which lost 0 bases and 5 bases, there was a span of 10 bases. The germline gives CDR1 SGHTA, CDR2 FQGNSA. The length of the CDR3 is 14 residues. CDR3 in DNA: TGTGCCAGCAGCTTAGCGCTAACAGGGTATGGCTACACCTTC. Protein product: CASSLALTGYGYTF.

The V call is TRBV5-1, the J call TRBJ1-6; D gene unclear. Trimming took 0 bases from V and 8 from J, leaving 6 bases between them. CDR3 length: 13 amino acids. Germline V gives CDR1 SGHRS, CDR2 YFSETQ. The DNA of the CDR3 is TGCGCCAGCAGCTTGGACAGCTATTCACCCCTCCACTTT. The encoded protein is CASSLDSYSPLHF.

This rearrangement joins TRBV4-2 to TRBJ2-7; D may correspond to TRBD1 or TRBD2 (5 bases each). CDR1 is LGHNA and CDR2 is YNFKEQ in the germline V gene. Trimming shortened V by 0 bases and J by 5 bases, and 17 bases separated the two germline ends. The CDR3 sequence is 16 residues long. CDR3 sequence: CASSQESGTPSNEQYF. CDR3 in DNA: TGTGCCAGCAGCCAAGAGTCAGGGACGCCTTCTAACGAGCAGTACTTC.

The sample holds a few counts of this clone. V is TRBV7-8 and J is TRBJ2-1, with 9 bases matching TRBD1. The CDR3 is made up of 15 amino acids. Germline V gene sequence: CDR1 SGHVS, CDR2 FQNEAQ. V gave up 5 bases and J gave up 6 bases; unmatched junction bases: 8. The DNA for the CDR3 is TGTGCCAGCAGCCAGGGACAGGGAATTGGCAATGAGCAGTTCTTC. It is translated as CASSQGQGIGNEQFF.

This chain connects TRBV7-2 to TRBJ1-5; D is unresolved. CDR3 size: 14 residues. V was cut by 1 base and J by 7 bases, with 11 bases left in between. Per the germline V gene, CDR1 is SGHTA and CDR2 is FQGNSA. In DNA, the CDR3 is TGTGCCAGCAGCTTAGGGCGCGGGTGGCAGCCCCAGCATTTT. Protein sequence: CASSLGRGWQPQHF.

V usage is TRBV30 and J usage is TRBJ2-2; no firm D call. CDR1 is GTSNPN, CDR2 SVGIG, per germline (reference sequence). The CDR3 is 13 amino acids. Trimming took 0 bases from V and 4 from J, leaving 6 bases between them. The CDR3, as DNA: TGTGCCTGGAGTGTACTACGCACCGGGGAGCTGTTTTTT. Protein: CAWSVLRTGELFF.

This sequence joins TRBV18 and TRBJ2-2; a weak D match, TRBD1 (6 bases). CDR3 length: 16 amino acids. Trimming removed 3 bases from V and 2 bases from J, with 13 bases in between. CDR1 and CDR2 from the germline V gene are KGHSH and LQKENI. The CDR3 spells CASSPRTADNTGELFF. The DNA for the CDR3 is TGTGCCAGCTCACCGCGGACAGCCGACAACACCGGGGAGCTGTTTTTT.

About this clone itself: It may be a read error: a sequence one base away is much more abundant. The J gene is TRBJ2-5, the V gene TRBV6-5; D uncertain. The V gene's germline CDR1 is MNHEY and CDR2 SVGAGI. With 1 base removed from V and 5 bases from J, the gap between germline ends came to 2 bases. The CDR3 runs to 11 residues. The CDR3 loop is CASSYFETQYF. The DNA for the CDR3 is TGTGCCAGCAGTTACTTTGAGACCCAGTACTTC.

This sequence joins TRBV28 and TRBJ1-2; maybe TRBD1 (5 bases). CDR3 length: 13 amino acids. Germline V gives CDR1 MDHEN, CDR2 SYDVKM. V lost 3 bases and J lost 4, with 9 bases in between. CDR3 residues: CASSFKRGYGYTF. The CDR3 DNA sequence: TGTGCCAGCAGTTTTAAAAGGGGCTATGGCTACACCTTC.

The genes are TRBV28 and TRBJ2-1; D is possibly TRBD1 (5 bases). Between the trimmed V and J ends, which lost 6 bases and 0 bases, there was a span of 12 bases. This CDR3 spans 15 amino acids. Germline CDR1 MDHEN, CDR2 SYDVKM. The CDR3 spells CASRQTDSSYNEQFF. The CDR3 bases are TGTGCCAGCAGACAGACAGATAGCTCCTACAATGAGCAGTTCTTC.

The rearrangement links TRBV19 to TRBJ2-7; 7 bases are shared with TRBD1. J was trimmed by 4 bases and V by 6 bases; bases with no gene match: 6. The V gene's germline CDR1 is LNHDA and CDR2 SQIVND (reference sequence). The CDR3 spans 13 residues. The DNA of the CDR3 is TGTGCCAGTAGACAGGGGATTGGTTACGAGCAGTACTTC. It yields the protein CASRQGIGYEQYF.

The chain combines TRBV18 with TRBJ2-7; 7 bases are a match to TRBD1. This CDR3 region has 16 residues. V lost 2 bases, J lost 0 bases, and 7 bases stayed unmatched. Germline assignment: CDR1 KGHSH and CDR2 LQKENI. CDR3 coding DNA: TGTGCCAGCTCACCAACCCTAGGGGGCAACTCCTACGAGCAGTACTTC. It yields the protein CASSPTLGGNSYEQYF.

The CDR3 DNA follows: TGTGCCTGCTCGACTCGGATCGAAGCTTTCTTT. It is translated as CACSTRIEAFF. The V call is TRBV30, the J call TRBJ1-1; no reliable D call. The germline V gene encodes CDR1 GTSNPN and CDR2 SVGIG (reference sequence). The CDR3 spans 11 residues. V shed 6 bases and J shed 8 bases, with 13 bases lying between them.

V gene TRBV18 combines with J gene TRBJ1-3; D is possibly TRBD1 (5 bases). The CDR3 contains 16 residues. The V and J ends lost 4 bases and 2 bases respectively, with 15 bases between them. CDR1 KGHSH and CDR2 LQKENI come from the germline V gene. DNA for the CDR3: TGTGCCAGCTCACGAAACAGGAGGGAGACTGGAAACACCATATATTTT. Encoded protein: CASSRNRRETGNTIYF.

This chain connects TRBV5-4 to TRBJ2-5, with 7 bases lining up with TRBD2. V shed 3 bases, J shed 5 bases, and the junction held 4 bases outside the gene matches. The CDR3 runs to 13 residues. The germline V gene has CDR1 SGHNT and CDR2 YYREEE (reference sequence). The CDR3 coding sequence is TGTGCCAGCAGCTGGGAGGGCAGCGAGACCCAGTACTTC. This codes for CASSWEGSETQYF.

This chain uses TRBV2 with TRBJ2-2; unclear D gene. Trimming took off 3 bases at V and 4 bases at J, with 6 bases between the two ends. The germline V gene has CDR1 SNHLY and CDR2 FYNNEI. This CDR3 is 13 amino acids long. CDR3 amino acids: CASSDSFTGELFF. The CDR3 coding sequence is TGTGCCAGCAGTGACAGCTTCACCGGGGAGCTGTTTTTT. The entire variable domain, with the rest obtained from reference TRBV2 and TRBJ2-2, is as follows: EPEVTQTPSHQVTQMGQEVILRCVPISNHLYFYWYRQILGQKVEFLVSFYNNEISEKSEIFDDQFSVERPDGSNFTLKIRSTKLEDSAMYFCASSDSFTGELFFGEGSRLTVL.

V is TRBV11-2 and J is TRBJ2-3; D ambiguous. The V gene's germline CDR1 is SGHAT and CDR2 FQNNGV. V was trimmed by 2 bases and J by 2 bases, leaving 11 bases between them. The CDR3 extends over 15 amino acids. This CDR3 is CASSLNGVATDTQYF. CDR3 coding DNA: TGTGCCAGCAGCTTAAATGGCGTCGCCACAGATACGCAGTATTTT.

This clone was seen more than once but under ten times. The chain joins TRBV2 to TRBJ1-5; D not resolved. CDR1 SNHLY and CDR2 FYNNEI come from the germline V gene. The germline V and J ends were trimmed by 5 bases and 5 bases, with 19 bases remaining between them. The length of the CDR3 is 16 residues. The CDR3 sequence: CASSRGLHNPYQPQHF. The CDR3, as DNA: TGTGCCAGCAGTAGAGGGCTTCATAACCCTTATCAGCCCCAGCATTTT.